The T cell receptor (beta chain) under discussion was sequenced for a study of shared clonotypes between healthy human individuals. The table lists this clone with a count of one. Assay: immunoSEQ multiplex PCR; the TCRdb copy retains only in-frame clones and omits some. The sample carries approximately 840,000 clones, 95% to 97% recorded once. Terminally differentiated effector memory CD45RA+ cells were excluded by CCR7 positive selection of CD45RO-negative cells. The receptor's source is a man aged 25-40 years in good health. Input material: naive CD8+ T cells sorted from blood.

The CDR3 loop is CSVVGRLNYGYTF. The CDR3 DNA follows: TGCAGCGTTGTCGGCCGGCTAAACTATGGCTACACCTTC. The chain is built from TRBV29-1 and TRBJ1-2; D not certain. Deletions cut 4 bases from V and 2 bases from J, with 11 bases between. CDR1 is SQVTM, CDR2 ANQGSEA, per germline. CDR3 length: 13 amino acids. Combining the CDR3 with reference TRBV29-1 and TRBJ1-2 gives the whole variable domain SAVISQKPSRDICQRGTSLTIQCQVDSQVTMMFWYRQQPGQSLTLIATANQGSEATYESGFVIDKFPISRPNLTFSTLTVSNMSPEDSSIYLCSVVGRLNYGYTFGSGTRLTVV.